Included here is one T cell receptor (beta chain) sequence, with context. The antigen is not known. Researchers divided each subset's genomic DNA evenly across several immunoSEQ plates. Data came from immunoSEQ multiplex PCR; TCRdb stores just in-frame clones and leaves some out. The sample holds roughly 1,100,000 clones, more than 65% seen once. This record belongs to a study of shared clonotypes between healthy human individuals. Study-level background: The study used three CD4 naive, three CD4 memory, two CD8 naive and one CD8 memory plate per donor. Study results and limitations: Clonotype sharing among donors likely depends on sequencing depth.

The clonotype was recovered from a man aged 18-30 years in good health. Sequenced material: memory CD4+ T cells sorted from blood. Subset of the sample: CD45RA-negative fraction.

The CDR3 sequence is CASSLSREIYEQYF. Here the CDR3 DNA reads TGTGCCAGCAGCTTAAGCAGGGAGATCTACGAGCAGTACTTC. The rearrangement links TRBV7-2 to TRBJ2-7; the D call may be TRBD1 or TRBD2 (5 bases each). The ends were cut back, 2 bases at V and 3 bases at J, with 11 bases in the middle. CDR1 SGHTA and CDR2 FQGNSA come from the germline V gene. This CDR3 has 14 amino acids.